A selection of T cell receptor beta chains follows, all from one sample in a study of technical replicates of blood from a handful of donors. Some clones are missing from TCRdb's copy, which holds only in-frame ones; the method was immunoSEQ multiplex PCR. Among around 76,000 clones listed, around 97% were seen once. Material: T cells isolated from PBMCs. Source of these receptors: a human donor in good health. Each CDR3 is given with its conserved first and last residue. A D gene is named only where the DNA matches it firmly. Only some rows state a clone size, as once, few, many or a class for expanded clones.

D | length | size | J | V | DNA | CDR3
TRBD1 | 17 | - | TRBJ1-6 | TRBV4-1 | TGCGCCAGCAGCCAATCACCCGGGACAGGGCGTAATTCACCCCTCCACTTT | CASSQSPGTGRNSPLHF
- | 11 | once | TRBJ2-1 | TRBV20-1 | TGCAGTGCTGCGGCCTACAATGAGCAGTTCTTC | CSAAAYNEQFF
TRBD1 | 14 | - | TRBJ1-2 | TRBV6-1 | TGTGCCAGCAGACCGGGACAGACCAACTATGGCTACACCTTC | CASRPGQTNYGYTF
- | 14 | - | TRBJ1-1 | TRBV9 | TGTGCCAGCAGCGTAGGGGGGCGGAGAACTGAAGCTTTCTTT | CASSVGGRRTEAFF
- | 15 | once | TRBJ2-7 | TRBV7-6 | TGTGCCAGCAGCTTATATGGGGAGGTGGACTACGAGCAGTACTTC | CASSLYGEVDYEQYF
- | 14 | - | TRBJ1-5 | TRBV6-6 | TGTGCCAGCAGTCCCCAGTATAGCAATCAGCCCCAGCATTTT | CASSPQYSNQPQHF
- | 15 | - | TRBJ1-1 | TRBV7-8 | TGTGCCAGCAGCTTAGCCAATAGCGGGGGCCCTGAAGCTTTCTTT | CASSLANSGGPEAFF
TRBD1 | 17 | - | TRBJ2-1 | TRBV14 | TGTGCCAGCAGCCAAGATTGGACAGGGATTTTCAACAATGAGCAGTTCTTC | CASSQDWTGIFNNEQFF
TRBD2 | 13 | - | TRBJ2-5 | TRBV11-2 | TGTGCCAGCAGCCTGGGACTAGAAGAGACCCAGTACTTC | CASSLGLEETQYF
- | 13 | - | TRBJ1-1 | TRBV6-6 | TGTGCCAGCAGTGGTGACTGGAACACTGAAGCTTTCTTT | CASSGDWNTEAFF
TRBD1 | 17 | - | TRBJ2-7 | TRBV19 | TGTGCCAGTAGTATCGAGGGGACCGGGACAGATACCTACGAGCAGTACTTC | CASSIEGTGTDTYEQYF
- | 14 | once | TRBJ2-5 | TRBV11-2 | TGTGCCAGCACCCAAGGGGCGGCGAAAGAGACCCAGTACTTC | CASTQGAAKETQYF
- | 13 | - | TRBJ2-5 | TRBV5-6 | TGTGCCAGCAGTCACCCAGGGTCGGAGACCCAGTACTTC | CASSHPGSETQYF
- | 14 | - | TRBJ1-5 | TRBV6-6 | TGTGCCAGCAGGGATGACAGTAGCAATCAGCCCCAGCATTTT | CASRDDSSNQPQHF
- | 15 | - | TRBJ1-2 | TRBV28 | TGTGCCAGCAGTTTATGGGGAGCTATTAACTATGGCTACACCTTC | CASSLWGAINYGYTF
TRBD1 | 15 | - | TRBJ2-5 | TRBV19 | TGTGCCACTCACCCTACAGGGGTCTTAAGGGAGACCCAGTACTTC | CATHPTGVLRETQYF
- | 17 | - | TRBJ2-7 | TRBV4-1 | TGCGCCAGCAGCCAAGATTTATCGTCCAGAATCAGATACGAGCAGTACTTC | CASSQDLSSRIRYEQYF
TRBD1 | 17 | - | TRBJ1-4 | TRBV7-8 | TGTGCCAGCAGCCCAAAGACAGGGATGGGGGCTAATGAAAAACTGTTTTTT | CASSPKTGMGANEKLFF
TRBD1 | 16 | - | TRBJ2-5 | TRBV9 | TGTGCCAGCAGCGTCACCGGGACAGGGGGCGCAGAGACCCAGTACTTC | CASSVTGTGGAETQYF
- | 13 | - | TRBJ2-3 | TRBV10-3 | TGTGCCATCAGTGTGACTAGCACAGATACGCAGTATTTT | CAISVTSTDTQYF
- | 14 | - | TRBJ2-7 | TRBV5-1 | TGCGCCAGCAGCTTTAACGCCAGGGCCTACGAGCAGTACTTC | CASSFNARAYEQYF
TRBD2 | 13 | - | TRBJ2-2 | TRBV25-1 | TGTGCCACCGCACTAGCGGGAAAGGGGGAGCTGTTTTTT | CATALAGKGELFF
TRBD1 | 13 | - | TRBJ1-2 | TRBV28 | TGTGCCAGCAGTGCGGGACAGGGGTATGGCTACACCTTC | CASSAGQGYGYTF
TRBD1 | 16 | - | TRBJ2-5 | TRBV15 | TGTGCCACCAGCAGAGGACAGGGGGCAGGGTGGGAGACCCAGTACTTC | CATSRGQGAGWETQYF
- | 19 | - | TRBJ1-5 | TRBV28 | TGTGCCAGCAGGATAGGAAAGGTAATAGACATATACAGCAATCAGCCCCAGCATTTT | CASRIGKVIDIYSNQPQHF
- | 14 | once | TRBJ1-1 | TRBV6-5 | TGTGCCAGCAGTTCCGGGTCCCGGCGGACTGAAGCTTTCTTT | CASSSGSRRTEAFF
- | 15 | - | TRBJ1-1 | TRBV15 | TGTGCCACCAGCAGAGGGGGCCGGGCGAACACTGAAGCTTTCTTT | CATSRGGRANTEAFF
- | 12 | - | TRBJ1-3 | TRBV4-2 | TGTGCCAGCAGCCGCGACGGGGACACCATATATTTT | CASSRDGDTIYF
- | 12 | - | TRBJ1-5 | TRBV30 | TGTGCCTGTGACAGTAGCAATCAGCCCCAGCATTTT | CACDSSNQPQHF
- | 14 | - | TRBJ2-7 | TRBV19 | TGTGCCAGTAGTATAAGGGGAGGAGGCTACGAGCAGTACTTC | CASSIRGGGYEQYF
- | 17 | - | TRBJ1-3 | TRBV18 | TGTGCCAGCTCACCTTTACGACAGGACCTCTCTGGAAACACCATATATTTT | CASSPLRQDLSGNTIYF
- | 16 | - | TRBJ2-2 | TRBV4-1 | TGCGCCAGCAGGGACTACCGGGTATTGGGTACCGGGGAGCTGTTTTTT | CASRDYRVLGTGELFF
TRBD1 | 16 | - | TRBJ1-2 | TRBV5-1 | TGCGCCAGCAGCTTGGGCCGGGACAGGGTCGTTACAGGCTACACCTTC | CASSLGRDRVVTGYTF
TRBD2 | 14 | - | TRBJ2-7 | TRBV19 | TGTGCCAGTAGGGGGTCCGGGGGGACCTACGAGCAGTACTTC | CASRGSGGTYEQYF
TRBD1 | 15 | - | TRBJ1-1 | TRBV7-9 | TGTGCCAGCAGCAGTAAGGGACAGACGAACACTGAAGCTTTCTTT | CASSSKGQTNTEAFF
TRBD1 | 15 | - | TRBJ1-2 | TRBV4-1 | TGCGCCAGCAGCCCCCAATTTTCAGGGGGAGGTGGCTACACCTTC | CASSPQFSGGGGYTF
TRBD2 | 18 | - | TRBJ2-1 | TRBV2 | TGTGCCAGCATCGGACTAGCGGGAGGCTACTTCTCCTACAATGAGCAGTTCTTC | CASIGLAGGYFSYNEQFF
- | 15 | once | TRBJ2-5 | TRBV2 | TGTGCCAGCAGTGAAAACCTTTACAGGCAAGAGACCCAGTACTTC | CASSENLYRQETQYF
TRBD1 | 16 | - | TRBJ1-2 | TRBV13 | TGTGCCAGCAGCTTCTCTGGGGACAGGGCTTCGCAAGGCTACACCTTC | CASSFSGDRASQGYTF
- | 14 | - | TRBJ1-1 | TRBV7-3 | TGTGCCAGCAGCCCCCGGGTAGGGGCATTTGAAGCTTTCTTT | CASSPRVGAFEAFF
- | 15 | - | TRBJ2-2 | TRBV2 | TGTGCCAGCGGGCCAAGGGGCCCTAACACCGGGGAGCTGTTTTTT | CASGPRGPNTGELFF
TRBD1 | 13 | once | TRBJ1-1 | TRBV5-1 | TGCGCCAGCAGCTCGGGACAGACAACTGAAGCTTTCTTT | CASSSGQTTEAFF
TRBD1 | 17 | - | TRBJ2-3 | TRBV25-1 | TGTGCCAGCAAAGGTTACAGGGGCTTGGAGTTTACAGATACGCAGTATTTT | CASKGYRGLEFTDTQYF
- | 15 | - | TRBJ2-2 | TRBV7-9 | TGTGCCAGCAGGAGGACGGGGTCGGACACCGGGGAGCTGTTTTTT | CASRRTGSDTGELFF
- | 15 | - | TRBJ1-5 | TRBV28 | TGTGCCAGCAGAACCGCAGGGAAAAGCAATCAGCCCCAGCATTTT | CASRTAGKSNQPQHF
- | 13 | - | TRBJ2-7 | TRBV6-1 | TGTGCCAGCAGTGAGCGGGTCACCTACGAGCAGTACTTC | CASSERVTYEQYF
- | 12 | once | TRBJ1-1 | TRBV25-1 | TGTGCCAGCAGTGCCTTATCGGGTAGGCATGTCTTT | CASSALSGRHVF
TRBD1 | 16 | - | TRBJ1-5 | TRBV6-6 | TGTGCCAGCAGCCGCCTCGGGACAGCTGATAATCAGCCCCAGCATTTT | CASSRLGTADNQPQHF
- | 14 | - | TRBJ2-5 | TRBV18 | TGTGCCAGCTCCCCCGAAGGGGCCCAAGAGACCCAGTACTTC | CASSPEGAQETQYF
- | 11 | - | TRBJ2-1 | TRBV30 | TGTGCCTCAACCCTATACAATGAGCAGTTCTTC | CASTLYNEQFF
TRBD1 | 16 | once | TRBJ1-1 | TRBV5-1 | TGCGCCAGCAGCATTGGACAGGGGAGCATGAACACTGAAGCTTTCTTT | CASSIGQGSMNTEAFF
TRBD1 | 15 | once | TRBJ2-1 | TRBV6-4 | TGTGCCAGCAGTGACGCACCCAGGGGGCTTAGTGAGCAGTTCTTC | CASSDAPRGLSEQFF
- | 15 | - | TRBJ1-2 | TRBV7-2 | TGTGCCAGCAGCTTAGCGCCTGGTTACGGCTATGGCTACACCTTC | CASSLAPGYGYGYTF